Below, 32 T cell receptor beta chains from the same sample are listed, as sequenced in a study of T cell changes during pregnancy in multiple sclerosis (dated by TCRdb to about 2019). Library preparation used the immunoSEQ multiplex PCR assay. What TCRdb holds here is the immuneACCESS table cut down to in-frame rearrangements. Part of the clones is not present; checked against another copy, under half of the missing clones reflect an unresolved V gene, and the others are unexplained. Recorded for this sample are about 60,000 clones; around 90% of them occurred a single time. The ten largest clones capture about 2.1% of the sample. Material: peripheral blood, obtained in the second trimester of pregnancy. The receptors shown here come from a female donor in good health, enrolled as a control in a pregnancy study.

This clone was detected a few times. This chain links TRBV4-1 with TRBJ2-3; 12 bases match TRBD2. With 0 bases clipped from V and 7 bases from J, the junction kept 11 bases outside the gene matches. Germline V CDR1 and CDR2: MGHRA, YSYEKL. The CDR3 totals 18 residues. The CDR3 loop is CASSQEPSGRALANTQYF. CDR3 in DNA: TGCGCCAGCAGCCAAGAACCTAGCGGGAGGGCCCTGGCAAATACGCAGTATTTT.

This clone was recorded only once. The chain uses TRBV1 and TRBJ2-3; the tabulated D call, TRBD2, remains unverified against the DNA. TRBV1 is a recognized pseudogene. CDR3 size: 19 residues. As DNA, the CDR3 is TGCACCAGCAGCCCATGGACTAGCGGGGGGTCTAAGGGCACAGATACGCAGTATTTT. Protein product: CTSSPWTSGGSKGTDTQYF.

In DNA form, the CDR3 reads TGTGCCAGTAGTATCGACTCGCCAGACTCCTCGGGTACCGGGGAGCTGTTTTTT. It is translated as CASSIDSPDSSGTGELFF. The chain is built from TRBV19 and TRBJ2-2; D unresolved. CDR1 and CDR2 (germline): LNHDA, SQIVND (reference sequence). The CDR3 is made up of 18 amino acids. Trimming took 3 bases from V and 5 from J, leaving 22 bases between them.

This rearrangement joins TRBV2 to TRBJ2-3; a weak D match, TRBD2 (5 bases). V was pared by 3 bases and J by 5 bases, with 18 bases between. Looked up from germline, CDR1 is SNHLY and CDR2 is FYNNEI. This CDR3 comprises 16 residues. For the CDR3, the DNA is TGTGCCAGCAGTGAGAGGGCTAGCTTGATCCAAGATACGCAGTATTTT. This encodes CASSERASLIQDTQYF.

V gene TRBV15 combines with J gene TRBJ1-1; unclear D gene. Trimming left V 5 bases short and J 4 bases short, with 11 bases between. The germline V gene has CDR1 LNHNV and CDR2 YYDKDF (reference sequence). CDR3 length equals 13 residues. The CDR3 loop is CATSRFEVTEAFF. Here the CDR3 DNA reads TGTGCCACCAGCCGGTTTGAGGTCACTGAAGCTTTCTTT. The whole variable domain, filled in from reference TRBV15 and TRBJ1-1, reads DAMVIQNPRYQVTQFGKPVTLSCSQTLNHNVMYWYQQKSSQAPKLLFHYYDKDFNNEADTPDNFQSRRPNTSFCFLDIRSPGLGDTAMYLCATSRFEVTEAFFGQGTRLTVV.

In DNA, the CDR3 is TGCGCCAGCAGCTTCAACAGGGGCGTTGGCTCCTACGAGCAGTACTTC. Amino acids: CASSFNRGVGSYEQYF. The V gene is TRBV5-1, the J gene TRBJ2-7, with TRBD1 identical over 7 bases. The CDR3 has 16 residues. From germline, CDR1 is SGHRS and CDR2 YFSETQ. V gave up 2 bases and J gave up 0 bases; unmatched junction bases: 8.

The V and J genes are TRBV2 and TRBJ2-3; D might be TRBD2 (5 bases). Looked up from germline, CDR1 is SNHLY and CDR2 is FYNNEI. The CDR3 loop spans 15 amino acids. V gave up 6 bases and J gave up 0 bases, with 13 bases separating them. The CDR3, as DNA: TGTGCCAGCAGCCCCCAGACTACTAGCACAGATACGCAGTATTTT. Encoded protein: CASSPQTTSTDTQYF.

This clone showed up just a few times. V and J are TRBV2 and TRBJ1-3; D is unclear. V dropped 2 bases and J dropped 4 bases, with 9 bases sitting between them. This CDR3 has 14 amino acids. The germline gives CDR1 SNHLY, CDR2 FYNNEI. In nucleotides, the CDR3 is TGTGCCAGCAGTGAAAATCCCGGGGGAAACACCATATATTTT. Translating gives CASSENPGGNTIYF. The full variable domain, in which reference TRBV2 and TRBJ1-3 provide the parts outside the CDR3, is EPEVTQTPSHQVTQMGQEVILRCVPISNHLYFYWYRQILGQKVEFLVSFYNNEISEKSEIFDDQFSVERPDGSNFTLKIRSTKLEDSAMYFCASSENPGGNTIYFGEGSWLTVV.

This rearrangement joins TRBV19 to TRBJ2-2; 10 bases map to TRBD1. After removal of 10 bases from V and 3 bases from J, the junction contained 5 bases not matched to a gene. The CDR3 sequence is 14 residues long. Germline V gives CDR1 LNHDA, CDR2 SQIVND (reference sequence). For the CDR3, the DNA is TGTGCCACCGAGGGACAGGGGTACACCGGGGAGCTGTTTTTT. This gives the protein CATEGQGYTGELFF.

The V and J genes are TRBV9 and TRBJ2-5; D is undetermined. Trimming left V 4 bases short and J 4 bases short, with 14 bases between. The CDR3 totals 14 residues. CDR1 is SGDLS and CDR2 is YYNGEE in the germline V gene. CDR3 nucleotides: TGTGCCAGCAGCCTAAGCACAGTGGGAGAGACCCAGTACTTC. This sequence encodes CASSLSTVGETQYF.

The chain employs TRBV25-1 and TRBJ2-5; D is perhaps TRBD2 (5 bases). This CDR3 has 11 amino acids. In germline, CDR1 is MGHDK, CDR2 SYGVNS. Trimming took 11 bases from V and 5 from J, leaving 12 bases between them. The CDR3 DNA is TGTGCCGGCGGAGGTCCGGAGACCCAGTACTTC. Translated: CAGGGPETQYF.

CDR3: CAWSGAINEKLFF. The CDR3, as DNA: TGTGCCTGGAGTGGGGCGATTAATGAAAAACTGTTTTTT. V is TRBV30 and J is TRBJ1-4; unclear D gene. The CDR3 spans 13 residues. Trimming stripped 1 base from V and 4 bases from J, with 7 bases between. Germline V gene data show CDR1 as GTSNPN and CDR2 as SVGIG (reference sequence).

The chain recombines TRBV27 with TRBJ1-5; D is perhaps TRBD1 (6 bases). The CDR3 is 15 residues long. The V end lost 2 bases, the J end lost 1 base, and 9 bases lay between the germline ends. Looked up from germline, CDR1 is MNHEY and CDR2 is SMNVEV (reference sequence). The CDR3: CASSLGRGSNQPQHF. The CDR3 DNA reads as TGTGCCAGCAGTTTAGGCAGGGGAAGCAATCAGCCCCAGCATTTT.

V gene TRBV28 combines with J gene TRBJ1-5; D is undetermined. The CDR3 is 12 amino acids. Germline values: CDR1 MDHEN, CDR2 SYDVKM. V lost 1 base and J lost 6, with 4 bases in between. Here the CDR3 DNA reads TGTGCCAGCAGTTTATCGTTTCAGCCCCAGCATTTT. Its protein product is CASSLSFQPQHF.

The V gene is TRBV7-9, the J gene TRBJ2-1, with 13 bases identical to TRBD2. The CDR3 runs to 18 residues. V was pared by 5 bases and J by 7 bases, with 14 bases of the junction left unmatched. Per germline, CDR1 SEHNR and CDR2 FQNEAQ (reference sequence). The CDR3 is CASSPTSGGHQRRNEQFF. Written as DNA, the CDR3 is TGTGCCAGCAGCCCGACTAGCGGGGGGCACCAAAGGCGGAATGAGCAGTTCTTC.

V is TRBV5-4 and J is TRBJ2-5; a possible D gene is TRBD2 (7 bases). V was shortened by 4 bases and J by 5 bases, with 18 bases between the two germline ends. Germline lookup yields CDR1 SGHNT and CDR2 YYREEE (reference sequence). The length of the CDR3 is 15 residues. The CDR3 sequence: CASSGRGGAAETQYF. DNA for the CDR3: TGTGCCAGCAGCGGCCGAGGGGGGGCGGCGGAGACCCAGTACTTC.

The chain employs TRBV5-6 and TRBJ1-1, with unresolved D. Germline V lookup: CDR1 SGHDT, CDR2 YYEEEE. CDR3 length equals 14 residues. V shed 0 bases and J shed 0 bases, with 6 bases lying between them. The CDR3 coding sequence is TGTGCCAGCAGCTTGGCGGGGATGAACACTGAAGCTTTCTTT. Its translation: CASSLAGMNTEAFF.

V usage is TRBV4-1 and J usage is TRBJ2-5, with D unclear. The CDR3 is 14 residues long. CDR1 is MGHRA and CDR2 is YSYEKL in the germline V gene. With 0 bases removed from V and 7 bases from J, the gap between germline ends came to 12 bases. The CDR3 sequence is CASSQDQAPTTQYF. CDR3 DNA: TGCGCCAGCAGCCAAGATCAGGCCCCTACGACCCAGTACTTC.

The rearrangement links TRBV6-1 to TRBJ1-1; possible D gene TRBD1, 6 bases. The CDR3 runs 15 residues. V lost 6 bases and J lost 7, with 21 bases in between. The V gene's germline CDR1 is MNHNS and CDR2 SASEGT. Written as DNA, the CDR3 is TGTGCCAGCAGGGGAACCCAGGGGACCTCAGATGAAGCTTTCTTT. Its protein is CASRGTQGTSDEAFF.

By share, this clone counts as medium-sized (0.01 to 0.1%). This chain uses TRBV6-1 with TRBJ2-6; D might be TRBD2 (6 bases). Germline CDR1 and CDR2: MNHNS and SASEGT. The CDR3 has 15 residues. Trimming removed 3 bases at V and 1 base at J, with 7 bases between. The CDR3 reads CASSEGGSGANVLTF. The CDR3, as DNA: TGTGCCAGCAGTGAGGGGGGTTCTGGGGCCAACGTCCTGACTTTC.

The chain uses TRBV7-9 and TRBJ2-2; 9 positions agree with TRBD1. Germline CDR1 SEHNR, CDR2 FQNEAQ (reference sequence). V shed 5 bases, J shed 7 bases, and the junction held 14 bases outside the gene matches. The CDR3 runs 17 residues. CDR3 nucleotide sequence: TGTGCCAGCAGCCCATTCAGGACAGGGGAAATGGGCGGGGAGCTGTTTTTT. Translating it yields CASSPFRTGEMGGELFF.

The chain couples TRBV6-5 to TRBJ1-3; D is perhaps TRBD1 (6 bases). The CDR3 is made up of 15 amino acids. V lost 6 bases and J lost 0, with 12 bases in between. Germline-derived CDR1 and CDR2 are MNHEY and SVGAGI. The CDR3 loop is CASRPTGTSGNTIYF. CDR3 nucleotides: TGTGCCAGCAGGCCAACAGGGACCTCTGGAAACACCATATATTTT.

The rearrangement links TRBV5-4 to TRBJ2-5; possibly TRBD2 for D (5 bases). This CDR3 is built from 13 residues. Trimming pared 1 base from V and 3 bases from J, leaving 7 bases between. Germline V gene lookup returns CDR1 SGHNT and CDR2 YYREEE (reference sequence). Here the CDR3 reads CASSLPGKETQYF. The CDR3 DNA is TGTGCCAGCAGCTTGCCGGGGAAAGAGACCCAGTACTTC.

The chain combines TRBV9 with TRBJ2-7; 8 nucleotides line up with TRBD2. CDR1 is SGDLS, CDR2 YYNGEE, per germline. The V gene end was trimmed by 3 bases and the J gene end by 0 bases; junction bases not matched to a gene: 8. The CDR3 is 16 residues long. CDR3 sequence: CASSAGGAGFSYEQYF. CDR3 coding DNA: TGTGCCAGCAGCGCCGGGGGGGCGGGGTTCTCCTACGAGCAGTACTTC.

The chain links TRBV10-1 to TRBJ2-3; 7 bases map to TRBD1. The V and J ends lost 5 bases and 4 bases, in that order; junction bases with no gene match: 6. The CDR3 runs 14 residues. Germline V gene lookup returns CDR1 WNHNN and CDR2 SYGVQD (reference sequence). The chain's CDR3 is CASSLGTGADTQYF. CDR3 sequence (DNA): TGCGCCAGCAGTTTAGGTACAGGGGCAGATACGCAGTATTTT.

This chain connects TRBV4-1 to TRBJ2-7; 7 bases match TRBD2. Germline CDR1 and CDR2: MGHRA and YSYEKL. There are 17 residues in the CDR3. V shed 4 bases and J 2 bases; nucleotides not matched to a gene: 14. The CDR3 DNA reads TGCGCCAGCAGCCCCACTCTGGTGGGAGGGGATACCTACGAGCAGTACTTC. Translated: CASSPTLVGGDTYEQYF.

This chain uses TRBV28 with TRBJ2-4; 9 bases map to TRBD1. Germline-derived CDR1 and CDR2 are MDHEN and SYDVKM. Trimming removed 4 bases from V and 1 base from J; junction bases left unmatched: 5. This CDR3 comprises 16 residues. DNA for the CDR3: TGTGCCAGCAGTTCACAGGGGGCCAGGGCCAAAAACATTCAGTACTTC. This encodes CASSSQGARAKNIQYF.

V gene TRBV28 combines with J gene TRBJ1-1; 10 positions match TRBD1. The CDR3 has 18 residues. The junction had 9 bases not matched to a gene; V was cut back by 1 base and J by 1 base. Germline assignment: CDR1 MDHEN and CDR2 SYDVKM. In DNA, the CDR3 is TGTGCCAGCAGTTTATTAACGCGGACAGGGGGTGCGAACACTGAAGCTTTCTTT. Protein: CASSLLTRTGGANTEAFF.

The gene calls are TRBV29-1 and TRBJ1-2; the D gene is possibly TRBD1 (6 bases). Germline values: CDR1 SQVTM, CDR2 ANQGSEA. With 6 bases removed from V and 4 bases from J, the gap between germline ends came to 12 bases. This CDR3 contains 12 residues. CDR3 protein: CSVQGRGYGYTF. The CDR3 coding sequence is TGCAGCGTCCAGGGGAGAGGCTATGGCTACACCTTC.

The chain is built from TRBV28 and TRBJ1-3; D is undetermined. V was cut by 3 bases and J by 0 bases, with 9 bases left in between. The germline CDR1 and CDR2 sequences are MDHEN and SYDVKM. The CDR3 has 15 residues. The CDR3 protein is CASSFPGHSGNTIYF. The CDR3 nucleotides are TGTGCCAGCAGTTTTCCGGGTCACTCTGGAAACACCATATATTTT. Based on the CDR3 plus reference TRBV28 and TRBJ1-3, the full variable domain is DVKVTQSSRYLVKRTGEKVFLECVQDMDHENMFWYRQDPGLGLRLIYFSYDVKMKEKGDIPEGYSVSREKKERFSLILESASTNQTSMYLCASSFPGHSGNTIYFGEGSWLTVV.

The chain has TRBV6-5 and TRBJ2-1; 8 nucleotides line up with TRBD2. From germline, CDR1 is MNHEY and CDR2 SVGAGI. This CDR3 has 14 amino acids. The V gene end was trimmed by 5 bases and the J gene end by 7 bases; junction bases not matched to a gene: 7. Written as DNA, the CDR3 is TGTGCCAGCAGTCAACCAGCGGGGGTTAATGAGCAGTTCTTC. As protein: CASSQPAGVNEQFF.

This chain uses TRBV6-1 with TRBJ1-2; 9 bases are a match to TRBD1. V shed 6 bases, J shed 5 bases, and the junction held 7 bases outside the gene matches. CDR1 MNHNS and CDR2 SASEGT come from the germline V gene. CDR3 length: 14 residues. The CDR3 DNA sequence: TGTGCCAGCAGCCGAAGCGGGACAGGGTATGGCTACACCTTC. It specifies CASSRSGTGYGYTF.